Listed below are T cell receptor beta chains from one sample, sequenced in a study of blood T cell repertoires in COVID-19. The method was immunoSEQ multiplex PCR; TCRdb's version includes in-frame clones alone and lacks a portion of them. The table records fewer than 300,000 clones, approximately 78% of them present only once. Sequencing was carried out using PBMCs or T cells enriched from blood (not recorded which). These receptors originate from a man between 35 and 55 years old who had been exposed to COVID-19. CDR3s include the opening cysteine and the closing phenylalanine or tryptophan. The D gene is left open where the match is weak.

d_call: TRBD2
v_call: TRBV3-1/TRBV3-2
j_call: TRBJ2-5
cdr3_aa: CASSQEFLAGEETQYF

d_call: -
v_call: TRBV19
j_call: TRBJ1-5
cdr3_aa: CASSGRTALDQPQHF

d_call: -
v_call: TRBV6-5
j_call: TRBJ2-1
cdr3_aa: CASSYGSGAYNEQFF

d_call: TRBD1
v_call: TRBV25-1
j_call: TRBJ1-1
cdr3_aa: CASSPSDRGPGTEAFF

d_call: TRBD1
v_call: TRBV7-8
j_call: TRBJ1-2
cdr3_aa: CASSLPQGAQRGGYTF

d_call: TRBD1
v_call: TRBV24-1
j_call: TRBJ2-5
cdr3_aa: CATSSTGRSETQYF

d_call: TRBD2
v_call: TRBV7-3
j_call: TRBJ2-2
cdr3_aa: CASSRGLAGNTGELFF

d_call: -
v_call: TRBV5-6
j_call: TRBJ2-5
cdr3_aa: CASSFRGSGETQYF

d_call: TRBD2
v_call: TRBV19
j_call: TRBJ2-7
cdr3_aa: CASSSIGLAGGLSSYEQYF

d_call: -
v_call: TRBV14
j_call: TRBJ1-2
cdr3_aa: CASSQDGTRQVAGGYTF

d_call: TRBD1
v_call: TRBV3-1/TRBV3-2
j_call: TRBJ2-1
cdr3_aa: CASSQGTVNEQFF

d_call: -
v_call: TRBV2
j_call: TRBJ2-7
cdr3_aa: CASSRQVGYEQYF

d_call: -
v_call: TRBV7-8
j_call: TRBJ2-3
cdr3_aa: CASSLRTVHVDTQYF

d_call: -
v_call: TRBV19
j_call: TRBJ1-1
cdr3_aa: CASSAGMNTEAFF

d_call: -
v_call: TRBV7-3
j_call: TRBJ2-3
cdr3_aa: CASSFSSTDTQYF

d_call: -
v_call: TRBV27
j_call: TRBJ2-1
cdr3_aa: CASSLTETPKYNEQFF

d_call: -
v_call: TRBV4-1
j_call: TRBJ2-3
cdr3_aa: CASSQEVYTDTQYF

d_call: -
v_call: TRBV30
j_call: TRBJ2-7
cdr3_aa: CAWSDQGYEQYF

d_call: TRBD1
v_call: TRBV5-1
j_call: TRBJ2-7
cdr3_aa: CASQPGQGYWEQYF

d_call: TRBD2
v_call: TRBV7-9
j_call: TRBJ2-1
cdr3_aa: CASSHSSGRLNEQFF

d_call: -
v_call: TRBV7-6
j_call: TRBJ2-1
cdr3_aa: CASSSTTVFNEQFF

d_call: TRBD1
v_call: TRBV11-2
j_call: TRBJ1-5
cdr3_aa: CASSVTGGAGQPQHF

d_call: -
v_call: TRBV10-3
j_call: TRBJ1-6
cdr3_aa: CAISVAINSPLHF

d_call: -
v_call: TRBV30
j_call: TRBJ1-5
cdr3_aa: CAWRRTGQPQHF

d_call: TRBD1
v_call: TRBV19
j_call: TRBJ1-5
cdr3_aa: CASSFNQGGGQPQHF

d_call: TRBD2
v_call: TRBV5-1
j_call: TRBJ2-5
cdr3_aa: CASSGEPTSGRETQYF

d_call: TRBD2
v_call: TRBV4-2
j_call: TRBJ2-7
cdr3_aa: CASSQDRLAGGEQYF

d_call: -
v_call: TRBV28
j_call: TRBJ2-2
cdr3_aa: CASSWRAQGFYGGELFF

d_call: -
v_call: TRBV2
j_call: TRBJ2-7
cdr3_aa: CAKGGTGPYEQYF

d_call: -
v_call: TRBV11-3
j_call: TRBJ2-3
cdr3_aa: CASSPSAEWGADTQYF

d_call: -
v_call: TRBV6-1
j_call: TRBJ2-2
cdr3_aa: CASSEQGMSGELFF

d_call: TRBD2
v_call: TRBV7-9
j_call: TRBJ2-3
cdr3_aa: CASSSTSVHTDTQYF

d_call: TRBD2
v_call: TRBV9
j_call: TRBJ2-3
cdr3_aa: CASSVEDGRGGTDTQYF

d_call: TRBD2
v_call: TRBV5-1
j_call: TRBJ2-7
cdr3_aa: CASSLGSGNSYEQYF

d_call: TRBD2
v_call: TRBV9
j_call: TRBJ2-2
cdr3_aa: CASSPRGSGSLTGELFF

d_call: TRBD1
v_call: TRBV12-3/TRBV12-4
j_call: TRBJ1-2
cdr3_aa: CASSRTGTDGYTF

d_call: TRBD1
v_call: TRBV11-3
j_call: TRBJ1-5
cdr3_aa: CASSQGVFDPQHF

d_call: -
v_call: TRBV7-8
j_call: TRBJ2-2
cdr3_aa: CASSQRGELFF

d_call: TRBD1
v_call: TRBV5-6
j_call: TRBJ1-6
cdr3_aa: CASSAGQGAVYNSPLHF

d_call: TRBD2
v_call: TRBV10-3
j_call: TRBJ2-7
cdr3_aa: CAIRGTSGSYEQYF

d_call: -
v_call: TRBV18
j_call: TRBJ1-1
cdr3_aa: CASRGARHTEAFF

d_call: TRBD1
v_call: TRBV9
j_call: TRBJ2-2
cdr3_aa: CASSVEPGGNTGELFF

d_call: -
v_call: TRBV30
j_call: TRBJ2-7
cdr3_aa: CAFSPNLGEQYF

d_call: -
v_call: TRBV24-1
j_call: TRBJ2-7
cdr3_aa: CATSESDTSYEQYF

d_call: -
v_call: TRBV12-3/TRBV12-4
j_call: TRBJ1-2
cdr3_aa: CASMVRSYGYTF

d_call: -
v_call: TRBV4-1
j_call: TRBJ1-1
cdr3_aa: CASSQGAFGTEAFF

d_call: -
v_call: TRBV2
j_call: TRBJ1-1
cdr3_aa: CASSESQRTEAFF

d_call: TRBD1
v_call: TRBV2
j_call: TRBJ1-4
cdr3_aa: CASRESFWTGGEKLFF

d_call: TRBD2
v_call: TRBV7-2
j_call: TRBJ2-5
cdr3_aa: CASSPAGGPGGTQYF

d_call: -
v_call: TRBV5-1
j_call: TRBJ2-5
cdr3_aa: CASSLAAAQETQYF